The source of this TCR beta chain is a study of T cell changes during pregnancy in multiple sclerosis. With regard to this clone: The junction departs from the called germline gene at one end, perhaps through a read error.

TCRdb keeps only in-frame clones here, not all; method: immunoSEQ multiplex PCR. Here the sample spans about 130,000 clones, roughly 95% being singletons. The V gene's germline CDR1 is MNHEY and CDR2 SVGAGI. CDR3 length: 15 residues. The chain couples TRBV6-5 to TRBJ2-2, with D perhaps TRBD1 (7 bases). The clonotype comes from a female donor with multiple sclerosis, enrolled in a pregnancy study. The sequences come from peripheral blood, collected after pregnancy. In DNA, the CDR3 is TGTGCCAGCAGCAGGACTTCTAACAGGGGCGGGGAGCCGTTTTTT. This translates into CASSRTSNRGGEPFF.